Presented here are 4 T cell receptor beta chains from one specimen sequenced in a study of regulatory T cells in long-lasting Graves disease. To make TCR beta libraries, researchers used iRepertoire HTBI primers and Arm-PCR of CDR3 regions. TCRdb redid the calling of the multiplex PCR reads with MiXCR, one entry per CDR3 protein. The table records roughly 530,000 distinct CDR3 sequences, about 15% of them present only once. Regarding time point: newly diagnosed GD, antithyroid drugs for less than 3 months. There was RNA extracted from PBMCs, and the TCR library was made from it. A further study also used this sample, focusing on T cells in Graves' hyperthyroidism and ophthalmopathy.

This material consisted of peripheral blood mononuclear cells (PBMCs), taken at new diagnosis, from a patient treated with antithyroid drugs. The receptors were sampled from a woman aged 40 to 65 with Graves disease.

In its sample, this clonotype was seen many times. The chain uses TRBV6-1 and TRBJ1-5; possibly TRBD1 for D (5 bases). The V end lost 5 bases, the J end lost 3 bases, and 17 bases lay between the germline ends. This CDR3 has 16 residues. The germline V gene has CDR1 MNHNS and CDR2 SASEGT. The CDR3 nucleotides are TGTGCCAGCAGTCCGTGGGTGGGGGTGGTCAATCAGCCCCAGCATTTT. Translated, it gives CASSPWVGVVNQPQHF.

The V gene is TRBV15, the J gene TRBJ1-6; perhaps TRBD1 as D (5 bases). From germline, CDR1 is LNHNV and CDR2 YYDKDF (reference sequence). The CDR3 runs 16 residues. V lost 5 bases, J lost 2 bases, and 13 bases lay in between. CDR3 sequence: CATSSGTDAYNSPLHF. In nucleotides, the CDR3 is TGTGCCACCAGCTCCGGGACTGACGCCTATAATTCACCCCTCCACTTT.

V is TRBV7-6 and J is TRBJ2-7, with 7 bases identical to TRBD2. With 5 bases clipped from V and 5 bases from J, the junction kept 3 bases outside the gene matches. The CDR3 is made up of 12 amino acids. Germline V gene lookup returns CDR1 SGHVS and CDR2 FNYEAQ. The CDR3 protein is CASSIGGNEQYF. The DNA of the CDR3 is TGTGCCAGCAGCATCGGGGGGAACGAGCAGTACTTC.

This clonotype was observed a few times. The V call is TRBV3-1, the J call TRBJ2-1, with 8 bases fitting TRBD2. Per germline, CDR1 LGHDT and CDR2 YNNKEL (reference sequence). The J segment lost 5 bases and the V segment lost 1 base, leaving 13 bases of the junction unmatched. This CDR3 has 18 residues. The CDR3 DNA reads as TGTGCCAGCAGCCAAGTGCCCCGGGGTAGCGGGGTACACAATGAGCAGTTCTTC. Residues: CASSQVPRGSGVHNEQFF.